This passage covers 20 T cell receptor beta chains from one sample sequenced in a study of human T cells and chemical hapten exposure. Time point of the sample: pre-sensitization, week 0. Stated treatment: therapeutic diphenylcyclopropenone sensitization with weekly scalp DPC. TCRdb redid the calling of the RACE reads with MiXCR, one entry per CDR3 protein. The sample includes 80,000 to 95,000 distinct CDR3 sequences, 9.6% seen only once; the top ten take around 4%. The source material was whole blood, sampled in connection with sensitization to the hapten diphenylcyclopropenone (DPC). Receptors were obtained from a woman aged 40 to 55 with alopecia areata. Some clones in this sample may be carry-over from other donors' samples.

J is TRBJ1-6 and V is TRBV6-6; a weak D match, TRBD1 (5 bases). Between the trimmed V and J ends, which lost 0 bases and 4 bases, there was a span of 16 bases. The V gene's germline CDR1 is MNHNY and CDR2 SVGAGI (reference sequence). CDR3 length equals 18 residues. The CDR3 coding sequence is TGTGCCAGCAGTTACTCGACAGTCCGGGGCCGTTATAATTCACCCCTCCACTTT. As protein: CASSYSTVRGRYNSPLHF.

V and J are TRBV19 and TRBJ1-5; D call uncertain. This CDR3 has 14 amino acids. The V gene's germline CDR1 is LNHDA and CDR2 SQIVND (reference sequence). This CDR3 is CATTAVSSNQPQHF. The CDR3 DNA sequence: TGTGCTACTACAGCTGTTTCCAGCAATCAGCCCCAGCATTTT. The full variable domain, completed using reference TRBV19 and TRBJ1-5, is DGGITQSPKYLFRKEGQNVTLSCEQNLNHDAMYWYRQDPGQGLRLIYYSQIVNDFQKGDIAEGYSVSREKKESFPLTVTSAQKNPTAFYLCATTAVSSNQPQHFGDGTRLSIL.

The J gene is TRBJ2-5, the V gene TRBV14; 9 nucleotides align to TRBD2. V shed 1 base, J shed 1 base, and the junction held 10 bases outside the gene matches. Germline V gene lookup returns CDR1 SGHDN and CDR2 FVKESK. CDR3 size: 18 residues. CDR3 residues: CASSQGTFAGGRQETQYF. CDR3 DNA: TGTGCCAGCAGCCAAGGGACTTTTGCGGGAGGGCGCCAAGAGACCCAGTACTTC.

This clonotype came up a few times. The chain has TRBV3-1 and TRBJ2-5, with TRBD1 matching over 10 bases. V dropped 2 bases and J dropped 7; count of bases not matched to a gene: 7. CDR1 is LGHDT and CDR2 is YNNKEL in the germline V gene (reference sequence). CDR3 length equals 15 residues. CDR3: CASSQTPGQGSTQYF. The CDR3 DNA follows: TGTGCCAGCAGCCAAACCCCGGGACAGGGGTCGACCCAGTACTTC.

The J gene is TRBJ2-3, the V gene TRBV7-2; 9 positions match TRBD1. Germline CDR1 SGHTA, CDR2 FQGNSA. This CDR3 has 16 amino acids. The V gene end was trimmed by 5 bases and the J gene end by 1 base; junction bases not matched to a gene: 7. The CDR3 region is CASSMGQGQRTDTQYF. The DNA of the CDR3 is TGTGCCAGCAGCATGGGACAGGGACAACGCACAGATACGCAGTATTTT.

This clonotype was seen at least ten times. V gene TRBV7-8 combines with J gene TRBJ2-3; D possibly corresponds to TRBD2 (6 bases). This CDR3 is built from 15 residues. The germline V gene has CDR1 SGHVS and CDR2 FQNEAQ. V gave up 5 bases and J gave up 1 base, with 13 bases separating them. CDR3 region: CASSAIREGTDTQYF. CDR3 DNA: TGTGCCAGCAGCGCCATCAGGGAGGGCACAGATACGCAGTATTTT.

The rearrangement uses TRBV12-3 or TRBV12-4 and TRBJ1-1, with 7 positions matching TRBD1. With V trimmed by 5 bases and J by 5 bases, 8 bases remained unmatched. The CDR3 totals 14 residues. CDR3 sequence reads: CASSTRDSGTEAFF. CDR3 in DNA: TGTGCCAGCAGTACCCGGGACAGTGGGACTGAAGCTTTCTTT.

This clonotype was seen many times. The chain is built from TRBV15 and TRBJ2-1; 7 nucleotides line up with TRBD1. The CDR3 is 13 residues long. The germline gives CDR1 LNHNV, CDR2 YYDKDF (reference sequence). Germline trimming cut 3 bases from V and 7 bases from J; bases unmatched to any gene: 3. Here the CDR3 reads CATSSDRANEQFF. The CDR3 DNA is TGTGCCACCAGCAGTGACAGGGCTAATGAGCAGTTCTTC. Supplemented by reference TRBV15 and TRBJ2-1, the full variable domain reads DAMVIQNPRYQVTQFGKPVTLSCSQTLNHNVMYWYQQKSSQAPKLLFHYYDKDFNNEADTPDNFQSRRPNTSFCFLDIRSPGLGDTAMYLCATSSDRANEQFFGPGTRLTVL.

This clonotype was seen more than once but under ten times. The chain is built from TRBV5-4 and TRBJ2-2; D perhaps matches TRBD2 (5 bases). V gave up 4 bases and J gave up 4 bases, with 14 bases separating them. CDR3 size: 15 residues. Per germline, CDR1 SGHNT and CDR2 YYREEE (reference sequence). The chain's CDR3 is CASSRRVSSTGELFF. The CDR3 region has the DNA TGTGCCAGCAGCCGGCGGGTGTCTAGCACCGGGGAGCTGTTTTTT.

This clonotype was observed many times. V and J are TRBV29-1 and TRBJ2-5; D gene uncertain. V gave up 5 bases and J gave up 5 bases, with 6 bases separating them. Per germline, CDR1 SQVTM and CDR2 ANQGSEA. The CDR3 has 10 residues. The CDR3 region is CSVRSETQYF. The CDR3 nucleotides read TGCAGCGTTAGATCGGAGACCCAGTACTTC.

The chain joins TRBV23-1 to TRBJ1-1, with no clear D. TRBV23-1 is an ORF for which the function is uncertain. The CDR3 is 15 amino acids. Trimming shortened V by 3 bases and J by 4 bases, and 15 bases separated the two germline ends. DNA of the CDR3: TGCGCCAGCAGTCACCGACCGGGCGGCGGCACTGAAGCTTTCTTT. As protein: CASSHRPGGGTEAFF.

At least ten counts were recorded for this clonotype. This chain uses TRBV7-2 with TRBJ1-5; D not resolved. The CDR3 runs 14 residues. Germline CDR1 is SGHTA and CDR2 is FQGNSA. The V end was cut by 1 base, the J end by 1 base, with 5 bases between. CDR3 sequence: CASSLGRSNQPQHF. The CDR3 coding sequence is TGTGCCAGCAGCTTAGGCAGGAGCAATCAGCCCCAGCATTTT. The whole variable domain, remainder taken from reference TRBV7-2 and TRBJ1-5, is GAGVSQSPSNKVTEKGKDVELRCDPISGHTALYWYRQSLGQGLEFLIYFQGNSAPDKSGLPSDRFSAERTGGSVSTLTIQRTQQEDSAVYLCASSLGRSNQPQHFGDGTRLSIL.

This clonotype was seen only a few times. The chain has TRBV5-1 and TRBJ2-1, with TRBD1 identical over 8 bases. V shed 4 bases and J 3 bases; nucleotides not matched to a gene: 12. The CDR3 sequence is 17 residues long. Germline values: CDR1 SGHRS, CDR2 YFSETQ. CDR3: CASSPYGSGQGYNEQFF. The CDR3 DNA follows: TGCGCCAGCAGCCCTTACGGTAGCGGACAGGGCTACAATGAGCAGTTCTTC.

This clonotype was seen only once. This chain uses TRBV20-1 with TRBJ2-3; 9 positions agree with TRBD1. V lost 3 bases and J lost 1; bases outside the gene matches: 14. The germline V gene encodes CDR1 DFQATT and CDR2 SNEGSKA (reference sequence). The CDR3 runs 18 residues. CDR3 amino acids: CSARITGGPRLGTDTQYF. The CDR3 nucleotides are TGCAGTGCTAGGATTACAGGGGGCCCGAGACTCGGCACAGATACGCAGTATTTT.

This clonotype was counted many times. The CDR3 protein is CASSLSITANYGYTF. The CDR3 bases are TGTGCCAGCAGTTTATCGATTACGGCCAATTATGGCTACACCTTC. V is TRBV27 and J is TRBJ1-2; D call uncertain. Germline V gives CDR1 MNHEY, CDR2 SMNVEV (reference sequence). Between the trimmed V and J ends, which lost 0 bases and 5 bases, there was a span of 13 bases. The CDR3 runs 15 residues.

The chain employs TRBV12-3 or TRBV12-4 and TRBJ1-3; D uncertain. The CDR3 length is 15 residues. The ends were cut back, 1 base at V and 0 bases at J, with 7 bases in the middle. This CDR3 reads CASSLGAISGNTIYF. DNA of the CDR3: TGTGCCAGCAGTTTAGGCGCCATCTCTGGAAACACCATATATTTT.

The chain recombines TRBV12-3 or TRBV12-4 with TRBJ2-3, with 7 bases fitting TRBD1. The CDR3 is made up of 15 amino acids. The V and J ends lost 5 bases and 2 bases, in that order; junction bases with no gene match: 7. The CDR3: CASSPGQVDTDTQYF. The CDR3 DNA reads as TGTGCCAGCAGTCCCGGACAGGTCGACACAGATACGCAGTATTTT.

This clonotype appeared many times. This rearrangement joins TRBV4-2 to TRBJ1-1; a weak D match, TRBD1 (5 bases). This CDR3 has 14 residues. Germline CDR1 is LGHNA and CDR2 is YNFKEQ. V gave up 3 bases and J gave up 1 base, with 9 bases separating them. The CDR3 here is CASSQGGRNTEAFF. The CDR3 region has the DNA TGTGCCAGCAGCCAGGGGGGGAGGAACACTGAAGCTTTCTTT.

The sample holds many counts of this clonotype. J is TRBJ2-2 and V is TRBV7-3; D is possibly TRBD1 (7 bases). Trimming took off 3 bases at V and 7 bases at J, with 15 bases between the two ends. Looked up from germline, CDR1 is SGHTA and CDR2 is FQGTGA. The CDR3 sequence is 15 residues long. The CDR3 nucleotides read TGTGCCAGCAGCTTGGAGGGGGCAACGGTCGGGGAGCTGTTTTTT. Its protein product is CASSLEGATVGELFF.

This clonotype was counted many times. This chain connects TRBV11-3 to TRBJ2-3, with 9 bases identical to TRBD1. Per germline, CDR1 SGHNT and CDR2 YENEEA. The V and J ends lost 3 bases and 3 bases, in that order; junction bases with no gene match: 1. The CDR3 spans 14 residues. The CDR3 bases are TGTGCCAGCAGCTTGGGGACAGGGACAGATACGCAGTATTTT. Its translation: CASSLGTGTDTQYF.